One and the same sample provided the 26 T cell receptor beta chains below, sequenced in a study of cytomegalovirus exposure and HLA in healthy donors. Both 60 Vbeta primers and 13 Jbeta primers went into the PCR. Assay used: immunoSEQ multiplex PCR; TCRdb lists only in-frame clones, some missing. Among about 160,000 clones listed, around 80% were seen once. The sample consisted of PBMCs. The receptors come from a woman aged 40-49 years in good health and CMV-seronegative.

The chain is built from TRBV4-2 and TRBJ1-2, with no clear D. The CDR3 runs 14 residues. In germline, CDR1 is LGHNA, CDR2 YNFKEQ. V gave up 0 bases and J gave up 4 bases, with 9 bases separating them. CDR3 DNA sequence: TGTGCCAGCAGCCAAGATGAGGGTTCCTATGGCTACACCTTC. Translated, it gives CASSQDEGSYGYTF.

The rearrangement joins TRBV5-4 to TRBJ2-7; maybe TRBD1 (5 bases). The CDR3 extends over 14 amino acids. Per the germline V gene, CDR1 is SGHNT and CDR2 is YYREEE (reference sequence). V was clipped by 4 bases and J by 5 bases, with 16 bases between them. CDR3 in DNA: TGTGCCAGCAGCCCCCAGGCCCAGGGCGACGAGCAGTACTTC. Amino acid sequence: CASSPQAQGDEQYF.

The J gene is TRBJ2-1, the V gene TRBV4-1; unclear D gene. The V end lost 0 bases, the J end lost 10 bases, and 13 bases lay between the germline ends. From germline, CDR1 is MGHRA and CDR2 YSYEKL. The CDR3 extends over 14 amino acids. The CDR3: CASSQDAIPKEQFF. DNA for the CDR3: TGCGCCAGCAGCCAAGACGCTATCCCAAAGGAGCAGTTCTTC.

The V and J genes are TRBV25-1 and TRBJ2-7; TRBD2 aligns across 7 bases. The ends lost 1 base at V and 5 bases at J; junction bases unmatched: 5. Germline V lookup: CDR1 MGHDK, CDR2 SYGVNS. The CDR3 covers 14 residues. CDR3 protein: CASSELEGGDEQYF. Here the CDR3 DNA reads TGTGCCAGCAGTGAATTGGAGGGAGGGGACGAGCAGTACTTC.

The V call is TRBV2, the J call TRBJ2-1, with 7 positions matching TRBD1. J gave up 9 bases and V 7 bases, and 9 bases lay outside the gene matches. CDR1 and CDR2 (germline): SNHLY, FYNNEI. This CDR3 comprises 13 residues. CDR3 nucleotides: TGTGCCAGCAACGGCAGGGGGTTGAGTGAGCAGTTCTTC. Its translation: CASNGRGLSEQFF.

V gene TRBV28 combines with J gene TRBJ2-7; TRBD1 matches at 7 bases. The CDR3 runs 17 residues. The trim removed 1 base at V and 2 bases at J, leaving 11 bases unmatched. Germline assignment: CDR1 MDHEN and CDR2 SYDVKM. CDR3: CASSLSSWTGITYEQYF. DNA for the CDR3: TGTGCCAGCAGTTTATCCTCGTGGACAGGAATAACCTACGAGCAGTACTTC.

This clone has more than one count but fewer than ten. V usage is TRBV5-1 and J usage is TRBJ1-1, with a tentative D call TRBD1 (6 bases). Trimming pared 2 bases from V and 2 bases from J, leaving 10 bases between. In germline, CDR1 is SGHRS, CDR2 YFSETQ. The CDR3 runs to 14 residues. The CDR3: CASSFDRPNTEAFF. The CDR3 bases are TGCGCCAGCAGCTTTGACAGGCCCAACACTGAAGCTTTCTTT. The full variable domain, in which reference TRBV5-1 and TRBJ1-1 provide the parts outside the CDR3, is KAGVTQTPRYLIKTRGQQVTLSCSPISGHRSVSWYQQTPGQGLQFLFEYFSETQRNKGNFPGRFSGRQFSNSRSEMNVSTLELGDSALYLCASSFDRPNTEAFFGQGTRLTVV.

This clone was recorded only once. CDR3 DNA: TGTGCCAGCAGCTCTACTAGCGGGAGCTCCTACAATGAGCAGTTCTTC. Residues: CASSSTSGSSYNEQFF. The chain uses TRBV7-3 and TRBJ2-1, with 11 bases that match TRBD2. Losses at the gene ends were 4 bases for V and 0 bases for J; bases not matched to a gene: 2. This CDR3 comprises 16 residues. Germline V lookup: CDR1 SGHTA, CDR2 FQGTGA.

The rearrangement links TRBV25-1 to TRBJ2-3; maybe TRBD2 (6 bases). The germline CDR1 and CDR2 sequences are MGHDK and SYGVNS. The CDR3 sequence is 16 residues long. The germline V and J ends were trimmed by 6 bases and 8 bases, with 24 bases remaining between them. The CDR3 DNA follows: TGTGCCAGCAGGGGATCGCGGGGTGTCCTGGATGTTACGCAGTATTTT. Translated: CASRGSRGVLDVTQYF. Full variable domain (rest looked up from reference TRBV25-1 and TRBJ2-3): EADIYQTPRYLVIGTGKKITLECSQTMGHDKMYWYQQDPGMELHLIHYSYGVNSTEKGDLSSESTVSRIRTEHFPLTLESARPSHTSQYLCASRGSRGVLDVTQYFGPGTRLTVL.

The chain couples TRBV6-4 to TRBJ2-3; TRBD2 matches at 10 bases. There are 14 residues in the CDR3. From germline, CDR1 is MRHNA and CDR2 SNTAGT. After removal of 8 bases from V and 2 bases from J, the junction contained 4 bases not matched to a gene. CDR3 nucleotide sequence: TGTGCCAGCGGCACTAGCGGGAACACAGATACGCAGTATTTT. Translated: CASGTSGNTDTQYF.

The V call is TRBV27, the J call TRBJ2-5; D gene unclear. This CDR3 is built from 13 residues. V was cut by 2 bases and J by 3 bases, with 7 bases left in between. Germline CDR1 and CDR2: MNHEY and SMNVEV (reference sequence). The CDR3 DNA sequence: TGTGCCAGCAGTTTAAGAGTGGAAGAGACCCAGTACTTC. This gives the protein CASSLRVEETQYF.

This clone was recorded only once. V gene TRBV7-2 combines with J gene TRBJ2-3, with a weak D call TRBD1 (5 bases). V lost 2 bases, J lost 0 bases, and 12 bases lay in between. The CDR3 has 16 residues. Looked up from germline, CDR1 is SGHTA and CDR2 is FQGNSA. For the CDR3, the DNA is TGTGCCAGCAGCTTAAGGGGTTACACTAGCACAGATACGCAGTATTTT. It yields the protein CASSLRGYTSTDTQYF.

This clone has only a few counts. The chain joins TRBV28 to TRBJ2-7, with a weak D call TRBD1 (5 bases). This CDR3 has 13 amino acids. Trimming pared 2 bases from V and 3 bases from J, leaving 8 bases between. Germline V gene sequence: CDR1 MDHEN, CDR2 SYDVKM. This CDR3 reads CASSLGQGYEQYF. In DNA form, the CDR3 reads TGTGCCAGCAGTTTAGGGCAGGGCTACGAGCAGTACTTC.

V usage is TRBV13 and J usage is TRBJ2-2, with a tentative D call TRBD2 (6 bases). The CDR3 contains 17 residues. Germline CDR1 is PRHDT and CDR2 is FYEKMQ (reference sequence). The V end was cut by 6 bases, the J end by 9 bases, with 26 bases between. The CDR3 DNA follows: TGTGCCAGCAGATCAACCGCCGGGGATCAGGGCGGGAGGGAGCTGTTTTTT. Its translation is CASRSTAGDQGGRELFF.

V gene TRBV6-5 combines with J gene TRBJ2-7; TRBD1 matches at 8 bases. The germline CDR1 and CDR2 sequences are MNHEY and SVGAGI. With 4 bases clipped from V and 5 bases from J, the junction kept 10 bases outside the gene matches. The CDR3 length is 15 residues. CDR3 sequence: CASSSLGQGFHEQYF. In DNA form, the CDR3 reads TGTGCCAGCAGTTCTCTAGGACAGGGATTCCACGAGCAGTACTTC.

This chain joins TRBV7-9 and TRBJ2-7, with 7 bases identical to TRBD2. The germline CDR1 and CDR2 sequences are SEHNR and FQNEAQ (reference sequence). The V and J ends lost 8 bases and 2 bases, in that order; junction bases with no gene match: 6. The CDR3 is 13 amino acids. The CDR3 region is CASGSGIPYEQYF. The CDR3 bases are TGTGCCAGCGGAAGCGGGATACCCTACGAGCAGTACTTC.

This clone was counted only a few times. The V call is TRBV7-3, the J call TRBJ2-1; no definite D call. Germline lookup yields CDR1 SGHTA and CDR2 FQGTGA. Trimming cost V 2 bases and J 1 base, with 12 bases left between them. This CDR3 spans 16 amino acids. This chain's CDR3 is CASSLGPPPSYNEQFF. The CDR3 DNA is TGTGCCAGCAGCTTAGGCCCGCCCCCTTCCTACAATGAGCAGTTCTTC.

This clone occurred once. The gene calls are TRBV2 and TRBJ1-1; TRBD1 matches 9 bases. Germline CDR1 reads SNHLY; CDR2 reads FYNNEI. The CDR3 runs to 14 residues. V lost 3 bases, J lost 10 bases, and 9 bases stayed unmatched. Here the CDR3 DNA reads TGTGCCAGCAGTGAGAGGGGACAGGGCAATCGAGCTTTCTTT. It is translated as CASSERGQGNRAFF.

This chain uses TRBV18 with TRBJ1-2; no clear D. CDR1 is KGHSH and CDR2 is LQKENI in the germline V gene. CDR3 length: 13 residues. V lost 5 bases, J lost 2 bases, and 9 bases lay in between. In DNA, the CDR3 is TGTGCCAGCTCAACCGACAAGAACTATGGCTACACCTTC. It encodes CASSTDKNYGYTF.

V is TRBV15 and J is TRBJ1-2; 7 nucleotides align to TRBD1. The CDR3 consists of 14 residues. The trim removed 0 bases at V and 4 bases at J, leaving 2 bases unmatched. Looked up from germline, CDR1 is LNHNV and CDR2 is YYDKDF (reference sequence). CDR3: CATSRDQGGYGYTF. In DNA, the CDR3 is TGTGCCACCAGCAGAGATCAGGGGGGCTATGGCTACACCTTC.

The V gene is TRBV29-1, the J gene TRBJ2-7; 10 positions match TRBD2. CDR3 length: 13 amino acids. Germline V CDR1 and CDR2: SQVTM, ANQGSEA. Germline trimming cut 4 bases from V and 2 bases from J; bases unmatched to any gene: 2. This CDR3 reads CSVGSGRAYEQYF. For the CDR3, the DNA is TGCAGCGTTGGGAGCGGGAGGGCCTACGAGCAGTACTTC.

V and J are TRBV2 and TRBJ1-5; D possibly corresponds to TRBD1 (6 bases). Germline V CDR1 and CDR2: SNHLY, FYNNEI. Trimming removed 7 bases at V and 1 base at J, with 14 bases between. The length of the CDR3 is 15 residues. The CDR3 DNA reads as TGTGCCAGCAACAGGGATGAGGGCAGCAATCAGCCCCAGCATTTT. It is translated as CASNRDEGSNQPQHF.

Here the CDR3 DNA reads TGTGCCAGCAGTTCGAGGACAGCGGCGAACACTGAAGCTTTCTTT. It specifies CASSSRTAANTEAFF. V and J are TRBV6-5 and TRBJ1-1; D perhaps matches TRBD1 (6 bases). In germline, CDR1 is MNHEY, CDR2 SVGAGI. The CDR3 sequence is 15 residues long. V gave up 4 bases and J gave up 1 base, with 13 bases separating them.

The rearrangement uses TRBV30 and TRBJ1-4; TRBD1 might be the D (5 bases). Germline lookup yields CDR1 GTSNPN and CDR2 SVGIG (reference sequence). The CDR3 consists of 12 residues. Trimming stripped 4 bases from V and 6 bases from J, with 9 bases between. As DNA, the CDR3 is TGTGCCTGGACTCGGGGGGATGAAAAACTGTTTTTT. This gives the protein CAWTRGDEKLFF.

This sequence joins TRBV5-1 and TRBJ1-1, with a possible D match to TRBD1 (5 bases). Deletions cut 3 bases from V and 5 bases from J, with 11 bases between. The CDR3 is 13 residues long. Germline CDR1 SGHRS, CDR2 YFSETQ. In nucleotides, the CDR3 is TGCGCCAGCAGCTCTCCCCGGGGGACTGAAGCTTTCTTT. Translating gives CASSSPRGTEAFF. The whole variable domain, remainder taken from reference TRBV5-1 and TRBJ1-1, is KAGVTQTPRYLIKTRGQQVTLSCSPISGHRSVSWYQQTPGQGLQFLFEYFSETQRNKGNFPGRFSGRQFSNSRSEMNVSTLELGDSALYLCASSSPRGTEAFFGQGTRLTVV.

This clone was detected only a few times. This chain connects TRBV28 to TRBJ2-7; D is unresolved. This CDR3 is 12 amino acids long. Germline loops: CDR1 MDHEN, CDR2 SYDVKM. V shed 6 bases and J shed 6 bases, with 12 bases lying between them. The chain's CDR3 is CASRSSSGEQYF. CDR3 coding DNA: TGTGCCAGCAGATCAAGTTCCGGCGAGCAGTACTTC.